Listed here are 11 T cell receptor beta chains from one sample, sequenced in a study of regulatory T cells in long-lasting Graves disease. Building of the TCR beta libraries involved iRepertoire HTBI primers and Arm-PCR of CDR3 regions. TCRdb re-derived calls from the multiplex PCR reads in MiXCR, one entry per CDR3 protein. The profile shows 450,000 to 500,000 distinct CDR3 sequences, 15% to 20% of them singletons. Time point indicated: newly diagnosed GD, antithyroid drugs for less than 3 months. Researchers made the TCR library from RNA that was extracted from PBMCs. These data are also associated with another study on T cells in Graves' hyperthyroidism and ophthalmopathy.

Sequencing used peripheral blood mononuclear cells (PBMCs), obtained at new diagnosis, from a patient treated with antithyroid drugs. These receptors came from a man aged 40-55 years with Graves disease.

The CDR3 loop is CASSSQGLAGAETQYF. In DNA form, the CDR3 reads TGCGCCAGCAGCTCCCAGGGACTAGCGGGAGCTGAGACCCAGTACTTC. The chain has TRBV5-1 and TRBJ2-5; 14 nucleotides line up with TRBD2. Germline V gene sequence: CDR1 SGHRS, CDR2 YFSETQ. Trimming removed 3 bases from V and 5 bases from J; junction bases left unmatched: 6. The CDR3 sequence is 16 residues long.

The chain employs TRBV20-1 and TRBJ1-1; D call uncertain. Trimming shortened V by 3 bases and J by 1 base, and 9 bases separated the two germline ends. Germline V gene lookup returns CDR1 DFQATT and CDR2 SNEGSKA (reference sequence). The CDR3 is made up of 13 amino acids. DNA for the CDR3: TGCAGTGCTAGGGAGGCGGGGAACACTGAAGCTTTCTTT. Translated, it gives CSAREAGNTEAFF.

In its sample, this clonotype was seen many times. The rearrangement joins TRBV2 to TRBJ2-7, with D possibly TRBD1 on 6 matching bases. Germline values: CDR1 SNHLY, CDR2 FYNNEI. The germline V and J ends were trimmed by 7 bases and 5 bases, with 15 bases remaining between them. This CDR3 has 13 amino acids. The CDR3 nucleotides read TGTGCCAGCAAAGGTGGACAGACGAACGAGCAGTACTTC. It codes for CASKGGQTNEQYF.

This clonotype was seen a few times. The rearrangement joins TRBV4-1 to TRBJ1-4; D is possibly TRBD1 (5 bases). Germline loops: CDR1 MGHRA, CDR2 YSYEKL. Trimming removed 0 bases from V and 7 bases from J, with 18 bases in between. The CDR3 is 17 residues long. The CDR3 DNA follows: TGCGCCAGCAGCCAAGAGTCCGCTGGGGGGTGGGGTGAAAAACTGTTTTTT. Protein product: CASSQESAGGWGEKLFF.

This clonotype was seen at least ten times. The CDR3 is CSVHGAKNIQYF. The CDR3 DNA reads TGCAGCGTCCATGGGGCCAAAAACATTCAGTACTTC. The chain is built from TRBV29-1 and TRBJ2-4; D remains ambiguous. Trimming cost V 6 bases and J 1 base, with 7 bases left between them. The length of the CDR3 is 12 residues. Germline CDR1 SQVTM, CDR2 ANQGSEA.

This clonotype was counted ten times or more. The chain uses TRBV3-1 and TRBJ2-4; weak D call: TRBD1 (6 bases). Trimming took off 7 bases at V and 7 bases at J, with 11 bases between the two ends. CDR1 is LGHDT, CDR2 YNNKEL, per germline (reference sequence). The CDR3 contains 12 residues. The CDR3 loop is CASTNTGNIQYF. CDR3 nucleotide sequence: TGTGCCAGCACCAACACAGGGAACATTCAGTACTTC.

This clonotype has a count of ten or more. This chain connects TRBV5-1 to TRBJ1-1; tentatively, D is TRBD1 (5 bases). V was pared by 9 bases and J by 1 base, with 13 bases between. The CDR3 is made up of 13 amino acids. Germline V gene sequence: CDR1 SGHRS, CDR2 YFSETQ. In DNA form, the CDR3 reads TGCGCCACCCCACAGGACCCGAACACTGAAGCTTTCTTT. Translated: CATPQDPNTEAFF.

The gene calls are TRBV11-2 and TRBJ2-2; D might be TRBD1 (6 bases). In germline, CDR1 is SGHAT, CDR2 FQNNGV. Trimming stripped 2 bases from V and 1 base from J, with 8 bases between. CDR3 length equals 15 residues. In DNA form, the CDR3 reads TGTGCCAGCAGCTTAACGACAGGGAACACCGGGGAGCTGTTTTTT. This translates into CASSLTTGNTGELFF.

This clonotype was recorded many times. The chain uses TRBV7-8 and TRBJ1-1, with 10 bases fitting TRBD1. Germline CDR1 and CDR2: SGHVS and FQNEAQ. The V segment lost 5 bases and the J segment 3 bases; nucleotides outside the gene matches: 12. The CDR3 runs to 17 residues. This CDR3 is CASSRRDRGILDTEAFF. CDR3 in DNA: TGTGCCAGCAGCAGACGGGACAGGGGTATTTTGGACACTGAAGCTTTCTTT.

This chain connects TRBV12-3 or TRBV12-4 to TRBJ2-7; TRBD2 agrees at 12 bases. V lost 2 bases to trimming and J lost 0 bases; unmatched junction nucleotides: 5. The CDR3 length is 17 residues. For the CDR3, the DNA is TGTGCCAGCAGTTTATTGCTAGCGGGAGGGCCCTCCTACGAGCAGTACTTC. It yields the protein CASSLLLAGGPSYEQYF.

This clonotype was seen a few times. The junction does not match germline at one end; this may be a read error. The chain has TRBV20-1 and TRBJ2-3, with 10 bases lining up with TRBD2. Germline CDR1 reads DFQATT; CDR2 reads SNEGSKA (reference sequence). This CDR3 region has 15 residues. The CDR3 nucleotides are TGTAGTGCTAGCCTTAGCGGGAGGTTCACAGATACGCAGTATTTT. It codes for CSASLSGRFTDTQYF.